This T cell receptor (beta chain) comes out of a study of long-term antiretroviral therapy in people with HIV. Study results and caveats: Researchers lacked any data on ART adherence, viral resistance or therapy changes. HIV repertoires spanned tighter CDR3 length ranges than controls did. Blood dates from the mid-2000s to the late 2010s, possibly under older ART regimens. Pre-ART clonal expansion yielded clones that dominated the repertoire at all time points.

The libraries were made with immunoSEQ v3.0 at survey level. Clones were read by immunoSEQ multiplex PCR, and TCRdb kept only the in-frame ones, dropping some. Of approximately 20,000 clones in the sample, roughly 80% are singletons; the top ten hold about 8%. The germline V gene has CDR1 MDHEN and CDR2 SYDVKM. V was trimmed by 6 bases and J by 3 bases, leaving 8 bases between them. The CDR3 runs 12 residues. There are a few counts of this clone. Its antigen is not known. The gene calls are TRBV28 and TRBJ1-2; D gene uncertain. Sequenced material: unsorted PBMCs, taken 0.9 years after starting antiretroviral therapy. This TCR derives from a man between 18 and 35 years old with HIV. CDR3 nucleotides: TGTGCCAGCAGCCCCCGGGACTATGGCTACACCTTC. It specifies CASSPRDYGYTF.